These T cell receptor beta chains were read from a single sample in a study of control samples from healthy donors and cancer patients. Only in-frame clones appear in the TCRdb table, and some are missing; sequencing was by immunoSEQ multiplex PCR. The sample records about 160,000 clones, roughly 95% being singletons. The sequenced material came from blood. The receptor set was obtained from a woman in her twenties or thirties in good health. Both conserved end residues are part of each CDR3. The D gene is left open where the match is weak. Not all rows give a size; the values are once, few, many and, for expanded clones, a class.

size,J,V,D,CDR3,DNA
NA,TRBJ2-3,TRBV10-3,NA,CAISRAGFTDTQYF,TGTGCCATCTCCAGGGCGGGTTTCACAGATACGCAGTATTTT
NA,TRBJ2-3,TRBV18,NA,CASSPVRGLTDTQYF,TGTGCCAGCTCACCAGTAAGAGGGTTGACAGATACGCAGTATTTT
NA,TRBJ2-5,TRBV30,TRBD1,CAWSQQGARGETQYF,TGTGCCTGGAGTCAACAGGGGGCGAGGGGAGAGACCCAGTACTTC
NA,TRBJ2-5,TRBV13,NA,CASSLGGLETQYF,TGTGCCAGCAGCTTAGGGGGGTTGGAGACCCAGTACTTC
once,TRBJ1-2,TRBV3-1/TRBV3-2,NA,CASSSPPGRRNYGYTF,TGTGCCAGCAGCTCTCCCCCGGGACGGAGAAACTATGGCTACACCTTC
NA,TRBJ1-5,TRBV18,NA,CASSPTVGTHNQPQHF,TGTGCCAGCTCACCCACCGTCGGGACCCACAATCAGCCCCAGCATTTT
NA,TRBJ1-6,TRBV6-1,NA,CASSEARARNSPLHF,TGTGCCAGCAGTGAGGCTCGGGCCCGGAATTCACCCCTCCACTTT
NA,TRBJ1-5,TRBV28,NA,CASSFRQGRNSNQPQHF,TGTGCCAGCAGTTTTCGCCAGGGCCGAAATAGCAATCAGCCCCAGCATTTT
NA,TRBJ2-3,TRBV11-2,NA,CASSNTDTQYF,TGTGCCAGCAGCAATACAGATACGCAGTATTTT
NA,TRBJ1-5,TRBV7-8,NA,CASSIHGGGNQPQHF,TGTGCCAGCAGCATCCACGGGGGCGGAAATCAGCCCCAGCATTTT